Sequencing of this T cell receptor (beta chain) was carried out in a study of blood T cell repertoires in COVID-19. Study context: From the United States, Italy and Spain came samples of acute and convalescent COVID-19. The analysed material was cDNA or gDNA that came from T cells, B-cell-depleted T cells, or PBMCs.

From germline, CDR1 is SGHTA and CDR2 FQGTGA. Trimming took off 4 bases at V and 0 bases at J, with 14 bases between the two ends. This CDR3 is built from 16 residues. Authors' data handling: Cell counts per sample came from amplifying reference gene primers. Profiling relied on immunoSEQ multiplex PCR, and the TCRdb table lists in-frame clones only, not all of them. D and trimming come from the DNA, and the V and J calls and clone size come from that table. Here the sample spans tens of thousands of clones, roughly three quarters being singletons. The sample consisted of peripheral blood. The sequence was collected from a human donor with active or convalescent COVID-19. The donor label of this sample is uncertain. The V and J genes are TRBV7-3 and TRBJ2-3, with D perhaps matching TRBD1 (6 bases). CDR3 amino acids: CASSSRQGWSTDTQYF. The CDR3 nucleotides read TGTGCCAGCAGCTCCCGGCAGGGGTGGAGCACAGATACGCAGTATTTT.